Given below is one T cell receptor beta chain in context. Its antigen remains unidentified. The data belong to a study of T cells in localized non-small cell lung cancer. Study-wide results and caveats: Patients showing higher blood T cell density tended to see longer overall survival.

Profiling relied on immunoSEQ multiplex PCR, and the TCRdb table lists in-frame clones only, not all of them. Among roughly 89,000 clones listed, roughly 91% were seen once. The CDR3 has 15 amino acids. CDR1 and CDR2 from the germline V gene are GTSNPN and SVGIG (reference sequence). The V and J ends lost 3 bases and 4 bases, in that order; junction bases with no gene match: 10. The sample in question was PBMCs, obtained before any cancer treatment. The TCR originated in a woman aged 35 to 69 with stage II squamous cell lung carcinoma. The chain combines TRBV30 with TRBJ1-2; 8 bases align to TRBD1. CDR3 region: CAWRTGQGRAYGYTF. The CDR3 nucleotides read TGTGCCTGGAGGACCGGACAGGGACGAGCCTATGGCTACACCTTC. The variable domain in full, completed from reference TRBV30 and TRBJ1-2, reads SQTIHQWPATLVQPVGSPLSLECTVEGTSNPNLYWYRQAAGRGLQLLFYSVGIGQISSEVPQNLSASRPQDRQFILSSKKLLLSDSGFYLCAWRTGQGRAYGYTFGSGTRLTVV.